This TCR beta chain was identified during a study of T cells after yellow fever vaccination. General observations from the study: After the booster, about 95% of CD4 and more than 75% of CD8 primary-response clones were re-detected.

Germline V lookup: CDR1 MNHEY, CDR2 SVGAGI. The CDR3 extends over 15 amino acids. V dropped 0 bases and J dropped 2 bases, with 8 bases sitting between them. TCRdb fed the 5' RACE reads into MiXCR, producing one record per CDR3 protein. The table lists 500,000 to 650,000 distinct CDR3 sequences, approximately 16% of them singletons. Regarding this clonotype: Its antigen is not known.

Sequences were derived from PBMCs, sampled 5 to 6 days after the first yellow fever vaccination. The J gene is TRBJ1-3, the V gene TRBV6-5; D remains ambiguous. The source is a man between 18 and 29 years old who received the YFV17D yellow fever vaccine. CDR3 in amino acids: CASSYSGGAGNTIYF. For the CDR3, the DNA is TGTGCCAGCAGTTACTCGGGCGGCGCTGGAAACACCATATATTTT.